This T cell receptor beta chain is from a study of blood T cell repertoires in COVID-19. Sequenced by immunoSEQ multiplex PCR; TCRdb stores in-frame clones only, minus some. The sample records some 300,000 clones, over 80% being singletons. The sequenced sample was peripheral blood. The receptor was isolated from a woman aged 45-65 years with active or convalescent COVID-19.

The CDR3 coding sequence is TGTGCCATCGCCCCGGGACACCAGACATCACCCCTCCACTTT. Encoded protein: CAIAPGHQTSPLHF. The chain joins TRBV10-3 to TRBJ1-6; D may be TRBD1 (6 bases). This CDR3 has 14 residues. V was shortened by 8 bases and J by 10 bases, with 18 bases between the two germline ends. Germline-derived CDR1 and CDR2 are ENHRY and SYGVKD.